Sequencing of this T cell receptor (beta chain) was carried out in a study of tumor and adjacent non-tumor tissue in lung cancer. Across the study: Stage I to III disease affected roughly 10 men and 5 women aged roughly 31 to 85. General observations from the study: Significantly higher TCR diversity was found in tumor than normal lung. Normal lung showed higher cumulative top 100 clone frequency than tumor.

Three rounds of nested PCR, following a modified ARM-PCR protocol, produced the TCRbeta library. TCRdb reprocessed the multiplex PCR reads with MiXCR, giving one entry per CDR3 protein. The table records under 95,000 distinct CDR3 sequences, about 70% of them present only once. This sample's RNA came from whole unsorted tissue. With respect to this clonotype: Its target is unknown. An end of the junction does not agree with germline; a read error may underlie this.

Germline V lookup: CDR1 SGHDT, CDR2 YYEEEE. The CDR3 totals 17 residues. Sequencing was done on a sample of lung tumor tissue. The clonotype comes from a man between 60 and 75 years old with non-small cell lung cancer. The chain combines TRBV5-6 with TRBJ2-2; D is tentatively TRBD1 or TRBD2 (6 bases each). CDR3 nucleotide sequence: TGTTCCAGCAGCCTGATAGGGGGGCAGGGCGTTACCGGGGAGCTGTTTTTT. Encoded protein: CSSSLIGGQGVTGELFF.